Listed here is a single T cell receptor beta chain. What it binds is unknown. This entry is derived from a study of T-cell memory formation after mild COVID-19. Study-level points and caveats: Researchers found some responding clones in pre-infection memory, a sign that cross-reactive memory joined. Clones contracting over day 15 to 85 were CD4/CD8 balanced, with later expanders leaning CD4+.

Using constant-segment primers, 5'RACE produced TCR alpha and TCR beta cDNA libraries carrying sample barcodes and UMIs. TCRdb redid the calling of the 5' RACE reads with MiXCR, one entry per CDR3 protein. The sample shows approximately 260,000 distinct CDR3 sequences, over 15% of them seen only once. The CDR3 is made up of 15 amino acids. Germline loops: CDR1 SGHTA, CDR2 FQGNSA. Trimming at V came to 5 bases and at J to 7 bases, leaving 10 bases not matched to a gene. The rearrangement joins TRBV7-2 to TRBJ2-1; 8 bases align to TRBD1. The sample comprised PBMCs or a T cell subset sorted from them (not recorded which). This clonotype was obtained from a young man who had mild COVID-19 (a few samples of this study predate the infection). Cell type and time point are not known. The CDR3 region has the DNA TGTGCCAGCAGCCCAACAGGGGGAAGGTGGAATGAGCAGTTCTTC. It translates to CASSPTGGRWNEQFF.